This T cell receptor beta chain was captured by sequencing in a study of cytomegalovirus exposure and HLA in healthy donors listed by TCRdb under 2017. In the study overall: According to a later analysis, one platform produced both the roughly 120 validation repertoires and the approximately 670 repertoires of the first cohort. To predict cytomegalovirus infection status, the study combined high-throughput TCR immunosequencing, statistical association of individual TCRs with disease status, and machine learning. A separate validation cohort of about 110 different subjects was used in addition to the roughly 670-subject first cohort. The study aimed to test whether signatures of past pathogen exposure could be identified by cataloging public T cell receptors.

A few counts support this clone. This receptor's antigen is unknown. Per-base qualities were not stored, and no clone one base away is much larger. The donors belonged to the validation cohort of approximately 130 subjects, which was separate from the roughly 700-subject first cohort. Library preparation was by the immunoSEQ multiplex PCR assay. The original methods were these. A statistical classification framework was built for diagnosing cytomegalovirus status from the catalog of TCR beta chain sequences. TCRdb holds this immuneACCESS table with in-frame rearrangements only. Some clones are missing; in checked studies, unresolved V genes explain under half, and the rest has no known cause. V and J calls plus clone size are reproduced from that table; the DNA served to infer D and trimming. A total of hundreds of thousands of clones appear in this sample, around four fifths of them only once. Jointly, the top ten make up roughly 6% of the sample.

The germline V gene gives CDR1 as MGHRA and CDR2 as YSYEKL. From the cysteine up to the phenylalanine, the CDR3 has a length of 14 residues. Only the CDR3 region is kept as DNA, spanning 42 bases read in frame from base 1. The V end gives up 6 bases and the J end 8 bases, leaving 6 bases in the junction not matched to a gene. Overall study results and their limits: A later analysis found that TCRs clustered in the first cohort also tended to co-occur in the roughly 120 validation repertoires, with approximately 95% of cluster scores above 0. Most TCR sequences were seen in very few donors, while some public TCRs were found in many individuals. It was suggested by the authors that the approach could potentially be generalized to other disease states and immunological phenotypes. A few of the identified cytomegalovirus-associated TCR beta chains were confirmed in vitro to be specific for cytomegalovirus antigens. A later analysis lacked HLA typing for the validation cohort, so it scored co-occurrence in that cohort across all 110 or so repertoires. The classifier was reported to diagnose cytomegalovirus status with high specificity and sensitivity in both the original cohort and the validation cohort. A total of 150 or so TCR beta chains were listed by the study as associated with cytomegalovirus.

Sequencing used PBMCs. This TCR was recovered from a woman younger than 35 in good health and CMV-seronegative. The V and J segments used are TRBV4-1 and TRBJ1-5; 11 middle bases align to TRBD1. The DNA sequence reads TGCGCCAGCAGAAGGACAGGGGGCAGTGAGCCCCAGCATTTT. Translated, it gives CASRRTGGSEPQHF.